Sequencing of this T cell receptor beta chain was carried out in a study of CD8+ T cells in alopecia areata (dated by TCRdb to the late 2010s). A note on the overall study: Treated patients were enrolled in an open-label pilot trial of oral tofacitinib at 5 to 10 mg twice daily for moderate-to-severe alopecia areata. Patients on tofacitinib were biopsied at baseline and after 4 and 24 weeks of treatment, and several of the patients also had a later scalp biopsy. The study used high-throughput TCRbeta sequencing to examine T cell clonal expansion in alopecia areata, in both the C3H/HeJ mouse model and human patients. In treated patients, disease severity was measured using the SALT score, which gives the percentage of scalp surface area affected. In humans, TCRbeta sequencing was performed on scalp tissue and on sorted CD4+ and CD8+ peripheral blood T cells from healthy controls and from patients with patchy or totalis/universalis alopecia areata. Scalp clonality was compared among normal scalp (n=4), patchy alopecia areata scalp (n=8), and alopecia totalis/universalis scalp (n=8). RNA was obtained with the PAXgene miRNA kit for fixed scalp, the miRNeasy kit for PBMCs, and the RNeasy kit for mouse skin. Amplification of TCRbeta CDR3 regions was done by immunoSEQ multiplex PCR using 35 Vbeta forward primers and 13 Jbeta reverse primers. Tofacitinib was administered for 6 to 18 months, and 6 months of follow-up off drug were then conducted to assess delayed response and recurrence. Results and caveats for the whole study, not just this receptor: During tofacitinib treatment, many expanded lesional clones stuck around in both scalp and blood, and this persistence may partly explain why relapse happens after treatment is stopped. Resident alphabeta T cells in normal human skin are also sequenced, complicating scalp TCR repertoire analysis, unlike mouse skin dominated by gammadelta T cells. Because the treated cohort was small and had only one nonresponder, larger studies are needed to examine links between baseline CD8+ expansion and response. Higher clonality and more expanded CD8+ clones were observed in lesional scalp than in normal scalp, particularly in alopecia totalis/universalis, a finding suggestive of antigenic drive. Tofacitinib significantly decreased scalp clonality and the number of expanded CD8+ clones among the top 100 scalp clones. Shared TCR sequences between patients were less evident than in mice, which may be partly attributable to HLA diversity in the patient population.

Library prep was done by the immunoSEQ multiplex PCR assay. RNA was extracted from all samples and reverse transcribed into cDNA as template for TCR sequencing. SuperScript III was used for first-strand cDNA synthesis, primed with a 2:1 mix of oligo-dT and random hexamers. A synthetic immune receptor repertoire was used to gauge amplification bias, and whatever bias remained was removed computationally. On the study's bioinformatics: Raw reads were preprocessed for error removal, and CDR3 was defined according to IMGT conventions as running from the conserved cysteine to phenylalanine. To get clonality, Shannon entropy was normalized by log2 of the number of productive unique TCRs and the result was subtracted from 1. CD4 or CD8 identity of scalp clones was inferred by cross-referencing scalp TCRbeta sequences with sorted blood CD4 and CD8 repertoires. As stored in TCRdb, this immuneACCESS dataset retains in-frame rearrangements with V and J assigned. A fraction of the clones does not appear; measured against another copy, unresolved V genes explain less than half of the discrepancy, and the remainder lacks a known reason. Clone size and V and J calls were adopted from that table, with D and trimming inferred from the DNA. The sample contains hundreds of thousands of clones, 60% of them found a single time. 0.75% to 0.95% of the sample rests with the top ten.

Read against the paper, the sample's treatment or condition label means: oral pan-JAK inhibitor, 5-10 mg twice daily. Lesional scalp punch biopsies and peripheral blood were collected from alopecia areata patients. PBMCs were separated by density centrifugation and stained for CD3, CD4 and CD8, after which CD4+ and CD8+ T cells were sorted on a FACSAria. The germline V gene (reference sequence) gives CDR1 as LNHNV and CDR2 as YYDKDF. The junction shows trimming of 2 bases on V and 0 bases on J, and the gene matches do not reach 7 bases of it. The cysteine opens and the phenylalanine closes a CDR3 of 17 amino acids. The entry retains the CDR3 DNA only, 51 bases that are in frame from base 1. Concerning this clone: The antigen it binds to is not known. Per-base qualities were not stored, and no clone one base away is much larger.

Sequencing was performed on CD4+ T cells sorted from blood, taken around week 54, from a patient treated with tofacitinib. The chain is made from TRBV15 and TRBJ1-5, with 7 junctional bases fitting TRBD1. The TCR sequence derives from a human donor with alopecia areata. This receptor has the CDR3 CATSRFEDRFSNQPQHF. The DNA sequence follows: TGTGCCACCAGCAGATTTGAGGACAGGTTTAGCAATCAGCCCCAGCATTTT.